This T cell receptor beta chain was identified during a study of T cell responses to AZD1222 COVID-19 vaccine. Clones were read by immunoSEQ multiplex PCR, and TCRdb kept only the in-frame ones, dropping some. The table lists about 110,000 clones, 90% of them singletons. Germline V CDR1 and CDR2: SGHTA, FQGTGA. The CDR3 contains 13 residues when both ends are counted. As to this clone: It is unclear where the CDR3 begins or ends on the DNA, so no DNA is shown, and the CDR3 is as TCRdb lists it.

The chain joins TRBV7-3 to TRBJ1-2. The TCR originated in an adult who received the AZD1222 COVID-19 vaccine. Source: peripheral blood, taken 28 days after the second AZD1222 dose. This chain's CDR3 is CASSFGPGYGYTF.